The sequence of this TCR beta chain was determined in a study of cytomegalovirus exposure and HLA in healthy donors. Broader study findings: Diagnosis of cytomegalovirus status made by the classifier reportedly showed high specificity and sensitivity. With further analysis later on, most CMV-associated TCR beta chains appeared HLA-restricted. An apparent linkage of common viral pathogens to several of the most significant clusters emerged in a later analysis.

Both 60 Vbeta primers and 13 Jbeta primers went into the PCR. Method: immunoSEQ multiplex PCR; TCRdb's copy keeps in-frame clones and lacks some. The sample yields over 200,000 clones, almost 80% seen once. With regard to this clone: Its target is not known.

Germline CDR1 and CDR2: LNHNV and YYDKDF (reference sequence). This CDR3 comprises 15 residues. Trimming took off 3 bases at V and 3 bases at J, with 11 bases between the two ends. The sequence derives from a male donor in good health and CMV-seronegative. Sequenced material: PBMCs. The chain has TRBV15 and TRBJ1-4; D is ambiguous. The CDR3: CATSSPPAANEKLFF. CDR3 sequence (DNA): TGTGCCACCAGCAGTCCCCCCGCAGCTAATGAAAAACTGTTTTTT.